This T cell receptor beta chain originates from a study of blood T cell repertoires in COVID-19. Across the study: Spain, Italy and the United States supplied samples that represented acute and convalescent COVID-19.

Source study methods: Amplification with reference gene primers provided the estimates of nucleated cell counts. Measured with immunoSEQ multiplex PCR; TCRdb has only the in-frame clones, and not every one. V and J calls plus clone size are reproduced from that table; the DNA served to infer D and trimming. The sample includes fewer than 250,000 clones, around 81% seen only once; the top ten take around 9%. In terms of age and location, participants ranged from about 18 to 90 years and lived in around 22 US areas. Cohorts were assigned according to the clinical history that participants reported. Trimming shortened V by 6 bases and J by 6 bases, and 27 bases separated the two germline ends. Germline V lookup: CDR1 KGHSH, CDR2 LQKENI. The CDR3 spans 18 residues.

The sequenced sample was PBMCs or T cells enriched from blood (not recorded which). The J gene is TRBJ1-5, the V gene TRBV18, with a possible D match to TRBD1 (6 bases). This sequence was found in a woman between 50 and 59 years old with acute COVID-19. The CDR3 sequence: CASSQSVFPGDRSQPQHF. CDR3 sequence (DNA): TGTGCCAGCTCCCAATCCGTCTTTCCAGGGGATAGGAGTCAGCCCCAGCATTTT.